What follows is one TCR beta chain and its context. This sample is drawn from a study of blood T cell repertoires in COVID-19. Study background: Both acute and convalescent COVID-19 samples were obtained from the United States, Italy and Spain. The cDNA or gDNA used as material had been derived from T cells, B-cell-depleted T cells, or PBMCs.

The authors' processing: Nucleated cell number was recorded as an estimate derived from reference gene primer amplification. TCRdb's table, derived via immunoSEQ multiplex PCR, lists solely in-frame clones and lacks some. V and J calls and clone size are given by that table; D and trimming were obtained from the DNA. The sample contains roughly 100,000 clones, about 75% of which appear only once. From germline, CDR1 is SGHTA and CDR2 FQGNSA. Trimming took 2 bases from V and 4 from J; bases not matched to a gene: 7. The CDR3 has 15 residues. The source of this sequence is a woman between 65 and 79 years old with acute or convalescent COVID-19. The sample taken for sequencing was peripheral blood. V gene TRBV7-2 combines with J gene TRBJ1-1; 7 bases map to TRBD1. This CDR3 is CASSLRTTGSTEAFF. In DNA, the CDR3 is TGTGCCAGCAGCTTACGCACGACAGGGTCCACTGAAGCTTTCTTT.